This is a list of T cell receptor beta chains from one sample in a study of human T cells and chemical hapten exposure. TCRdb re-called the RACE reads through MiXCR, storing one row per CDR3 protein. The table lists around 120,000 distinct CDR3 sequences, approximately 11% of them singletons. Sequencing used whole blood, obtained in connection with sensitization to the hapten diphenylcyclopropenone (DPC). These TCRs come from a woman aged 40 to 50 with alopecia areata. Some clones in this sample may be carry-over from other donors' samples. The CDR3 runs from the conserved cysteine through the conserved F or W. Fields, in order: CDR3 DNA, CDR3 protein, D gene, V gene, J gene, clone size. A D gene is named only where the DNA matches it firmly. For some rows the clone size is stated as once, few or many, or as a class when expanded; others skip it.

DNA: TGTGCCAGCCTTGGGGGAAGCTCCTACGAGCAGTACTTC
CDR3: CASLGGSSYEQYF
D: -
V: TRBV6-6
J: TRBJ2-7
size: many

DNA: TGTGCCAGCAGCTTGACAGGGGGCGTCTACGAGCAGTACTTC
CDR3: CASSLTGGVYEQYF
D: TRBD1
V: TRBV7-2
J: TRBJ2-7
size: many

DNA: TGTGCCAGCAGTCCCAGCCCACTCCGAAGCTCCTACAATGAGCAGTTCTTC
CDR3: CASSPSPLRSSYNEQFF
D: -
V: TRBV11-2
J: TRBJ2-1
size: many

DNA: TGCAGTGCTAGATTGTGGGAAAATGAGCAGTTCTTC
CDR3: CSARLWENEQFF
D: -
V: TRBV20-1
J: TRBJ2-1
size: few

DNA: TGTGCCAGCACCAGAGGTTGGGGCGGTGAGACCCAGTACTTC
CDR3: CASTRGWGGETQYF
D: -
V: TRBV6-5
J: TRBJ2-5
size: -

DNA: TGCAGTGCTAGAGACCCCAGAGATTACAATGAGCAGTTCTTC
CDR3: CSARDPRDYNEQFF
D: -
V: TRBV20-1
J: TRBJ2-1
size: many

DNA: TGTGCCAGCAGTTACTCGGCCCAGCCGACCAGCACAGATACGCAGTATTTT
CDR3: CASSYSAQPTSTDTQYF
D: -
V: TRBV6-6
J: TRBJ2-3
size: few

DNA: TGTGCCAGCAGTTACGCCGGGAGGAGCAATCAGCCCCAGCATTTT
CDR3: CASSYAGRSNQPQHF
D: -
V: TRBV6-2/TRBV6-3
J: TRBJ1-5
size: -

DNA: TGTGCCAGCAGCAAAGGTGGCAGGGGGCCCTCCTACAATGAGCAGTTCTTC
CDR3: CASSKGGRGPSYNEQFF
D: -
V: TRBV21-1
J: TRBJ2-1
size: -

DNA: TGTGCCAGCAGTCCGGGGACTAGCGGGAGTCGGTACGAGCAGTACTTC
CDR3: CASSPGTSGSRYEQYF
D: TRBD2
V: TRBV12-3/TRBV12-4
J: TRBJ2-7
size: few

DNA: TGTGCCAGCAGCCAAGTGGCGGTGGAAGGTCAGTTCTTC
CDR3: CASSQVAVEGQFF
D: -
V: TRBV3-1
J: TRBJ2-1
size: many

DNA: TGTGCCAGCACCACCGAGGGTTGGAGGGGAGATGGCTACACCTTC
CDR3: CASTTEGWRGDGYTF
D: -
V: TRBV7-9
J: TRBJ1-2
size: -

DNA: TGCGCCAGCAGCCAAGGTGCCGGGGGGGCCCCGGATACGCAGTATTTT
CDR3: CASSQGAGGAPDTQYF
D: TRBD2
V: TRBV4-3
J: TRBJ2-3
size: few

DNA: TGTGCCAGTAGTAAGGGACACCCACAAGAGACCCAGTACTTC
CDR3: CASSKGHPQETQYF
D: -
V: TRBV19
J: TRBJ2-5
size: few

DNA: TGTGCCAGCAGCTTAGCGGCGGGCAGGGTGGACTATGGCTACACCTTC
CDR3: CASSLAAGRVDYGYTF
D: -
V: TRBV7-9
J: TRBJ1-2
size: many

DNA: TGTGCCAGTAGTATAGGGACTAGCGGGACTCACGATGAGCAGTTCTTC
CDR3: CASSIGTSGTHDEQFF
D: TRBD2
V: TRBV19
J: TRBJ2-1
size: -

DNA: TGTGCCAGCAGTTTAGCCGCGGGGTCGAAGGGCTACACCTTC
CDR3: CASSLAAGSKGYTF
D: -
V: TRBV28
J: TRBJ1-2
size: -

DNA: TGTGCCAGCAGCCAAGATAACCAGCGGCCGAAGACCCAGTACTTC
CDR3: CASSQDNQRPKTQYF
D: -
V: TRBV3-1
J: TRBJ2-5
size: many

DNA: TGTGCCAGCAGCCAAGATAGCGGAGATACGCAGTATTTT
CDR3: CASSQDSGDTQYF
D: -
V: TRBV3-1
J: TRBJ2-3
size: many

DNA: TGCGCCAGCAGCCAAGCGGCAGCGGGAGGGCCGACAGATACGCAGTATTTT
CDR3: CASSQAAAGGPTDTQYF
D: TRBD2
V: TRBV4-1
J: TRBJ2-3
size: -

DNA: TGTGCCAGCAGTTCCCCGGGACTAGCGGGACCGTACAATGAGCAGTTCTTC
CDR3: CASSSPGLAGPYNEQFF
D: TRBD2
V: TRBV6-2/TRBV6-3
J: TRBJ2-1
size: few

DNA: TGCGCCAGCAGCTTTGGGACAGGGAGGACTGAAGCTTTCTTT
CDR3: CASSFGTGRTEAFF
D: TRBD1
V: TRBV5-1
J: TRBJ1-1
size: -

DNA: TGTGCCAGCACCGGGACAGACGACACCATATATTTT
CDR3: CASTGTDDTIYF
D: TRBD1
V: TRBV27
J: TRBJ1-3
size: many

DNA: TGTGCCAGCAGCTCCGGGACAACCGTCCAAGAGACCCAGTACTTC
CDR3: CASSSGTTVQETQYF
D: -
V: TRBV11-2
J: TRBJ2-5
size: few

DNA: TGTGCCAGCAGTTGGGGACAGTACAGCACAGATACGCAGTATTTT
CDR3: CASSWGQYSTDTQYF
D: TRBD1
V: TRBV6-2/TRBV6-3
J: TRBJ2-3
size: -